This TCR beta chain was sequenced for a study of T cell changes during pregnancy in multiple sclerosis. Clones were sequenced by immunoSEQ multiplex PCR, and TCRdb holds only the in-frame ones, with some missing. The sample lists approximately 45,000 clones, just under 95% occurring once. The CDR3 loop spans 15 amino acids. With V trimmed by 3 bases and J by 4 bases, 8 bases remained unmatched. The germline V gene encodes CDR1 SGDLS and CDR2 YYNGEE. J is TRBJ2-7 and V is TRBV9; TRBD2 matches 9 bases. This specimen consisted of CD4+ T cells from peripheral blood mononuclear cells, obtained in the first trimester of pregnancy. The TCR comes from a female donor with multiple sclerosis, enrolled in a pregnancy study. Here the CDR3 reads CASSEGGTSLYEQYF. DNA of the CDR3: TGTGCCAGCAGCGAAGGGGGGACTAGCTTGTACGAGCAGTACTTC.